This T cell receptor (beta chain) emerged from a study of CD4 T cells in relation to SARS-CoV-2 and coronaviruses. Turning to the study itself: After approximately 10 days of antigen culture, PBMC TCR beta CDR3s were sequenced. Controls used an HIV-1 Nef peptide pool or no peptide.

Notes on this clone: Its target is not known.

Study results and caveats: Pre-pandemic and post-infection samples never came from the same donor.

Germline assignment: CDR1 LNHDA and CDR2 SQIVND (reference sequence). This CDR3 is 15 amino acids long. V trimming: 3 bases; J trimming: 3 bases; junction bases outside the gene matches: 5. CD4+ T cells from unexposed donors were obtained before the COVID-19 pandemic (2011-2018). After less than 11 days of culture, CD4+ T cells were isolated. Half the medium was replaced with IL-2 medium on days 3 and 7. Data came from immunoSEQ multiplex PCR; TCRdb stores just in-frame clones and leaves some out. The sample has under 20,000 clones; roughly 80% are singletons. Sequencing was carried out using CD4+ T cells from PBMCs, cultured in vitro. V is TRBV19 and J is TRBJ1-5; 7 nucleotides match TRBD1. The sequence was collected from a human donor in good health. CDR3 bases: TGTGCCAGTAGTATCGTACAGGGGCTCAATCAGCCCCAGCATTTT. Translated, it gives CASSIVQGLNQPQHF.